This T cell receptor beta chain is drawn from a study of CD8+ T cells in alopecia areata. Points from the study as a whole: Scalp samples also yield sequences of resident alphabeta T cells from normal skin. Clonality in lesional scalp, especially alopecia totalis/universalis, exceeded that of normal scalp.

On this clone itself: Antigen specificity is unknown.

Following RNA extraction, reverse transcription yielded cDNA that acted as the sequencing template. TCRdb's table, derived via immunoSEQ multiplex PCR, lists solely in-frame clones and lacks some. The repertoire includes roughly 140,000 clones, around 62% of them detected once, and roughly a third sits in the top ten. With 4 bases removed from V and 1 base from J, the gap between germline ends came to 10 bases. Looked up from germline, CDR1 is SEHNR and CDR2 is FQNEAQ (reference sequence). The CDR3 sequence is 14 residues long. Separation by sorting yielded CD4+ and CD8+ T cells from PBMCs. The sample taken for sequencing was CD8+ T cells sorted from blood. The rearrangement uses TRBV7-9 and TRBJ2-5; D is ambiguous. The sequence was collected from a human donor in good health. The CDR3 loop is CASSSRHSQETQYF. CDR3 sequence (DNA): TGTGCCAGCAGCTCCAGACACTCCCAAGAGACCCAGTACTTC.